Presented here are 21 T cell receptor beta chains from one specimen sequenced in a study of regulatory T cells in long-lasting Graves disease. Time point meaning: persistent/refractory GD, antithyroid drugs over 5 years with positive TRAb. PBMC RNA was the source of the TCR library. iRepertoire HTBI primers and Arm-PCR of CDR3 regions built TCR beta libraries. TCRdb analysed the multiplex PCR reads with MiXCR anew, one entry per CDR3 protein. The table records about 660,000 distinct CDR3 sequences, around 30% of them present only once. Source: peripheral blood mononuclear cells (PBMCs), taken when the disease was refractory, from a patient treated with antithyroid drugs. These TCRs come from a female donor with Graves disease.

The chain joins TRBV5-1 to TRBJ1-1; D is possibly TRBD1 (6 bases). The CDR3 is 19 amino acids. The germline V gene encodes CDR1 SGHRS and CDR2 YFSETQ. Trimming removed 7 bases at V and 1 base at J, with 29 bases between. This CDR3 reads CASLIYRESPNITNTEAFF. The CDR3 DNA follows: TGCGCCAGCCTCATATACAGGGAAAGTCCCAATATAACGAACACTGAAGCTTTCTTT. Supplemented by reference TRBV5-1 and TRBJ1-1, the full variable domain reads KAGVTQTPRYLIKTRGQQVTLSCSPISGHRSVSWYQQTPGQGLQFLFEYFSETQRNKGNFPGRFSGRQFSNSRSEMNVSTLELGDSALYLCASLIYRESPNITNTEAFFGQGTRLTVV.

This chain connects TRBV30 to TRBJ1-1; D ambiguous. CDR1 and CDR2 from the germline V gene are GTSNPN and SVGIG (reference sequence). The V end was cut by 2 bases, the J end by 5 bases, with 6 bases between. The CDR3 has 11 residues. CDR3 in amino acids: CAWSLGTEAFF. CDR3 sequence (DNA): TGTGCCTGGAGTTTGGGGACTGAAGCTTTCTTT.

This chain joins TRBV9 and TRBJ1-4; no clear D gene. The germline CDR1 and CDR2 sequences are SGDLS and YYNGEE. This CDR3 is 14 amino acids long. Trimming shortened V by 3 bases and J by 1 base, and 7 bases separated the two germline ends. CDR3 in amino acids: CASSASLTNEKLFF. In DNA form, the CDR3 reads TGTGCCAGCAGCGCCAGCCTAACTAATGAAAAACTGTTTTTT.

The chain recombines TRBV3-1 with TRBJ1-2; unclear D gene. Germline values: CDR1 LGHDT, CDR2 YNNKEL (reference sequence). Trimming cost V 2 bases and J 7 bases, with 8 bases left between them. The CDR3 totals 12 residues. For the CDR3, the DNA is TGTGCCAGCAGCCAACCTCCTTCTGGCTACACCTTC. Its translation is CASSQPPSGYTF.

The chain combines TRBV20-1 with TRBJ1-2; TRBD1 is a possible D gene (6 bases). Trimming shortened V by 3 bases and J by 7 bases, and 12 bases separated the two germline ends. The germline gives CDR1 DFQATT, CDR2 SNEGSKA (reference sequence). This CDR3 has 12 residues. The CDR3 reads CSASGGAPGYTF. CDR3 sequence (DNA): TGCAGTGCTAGTGGGGGGGCGCCTGGCTACACCTTC.

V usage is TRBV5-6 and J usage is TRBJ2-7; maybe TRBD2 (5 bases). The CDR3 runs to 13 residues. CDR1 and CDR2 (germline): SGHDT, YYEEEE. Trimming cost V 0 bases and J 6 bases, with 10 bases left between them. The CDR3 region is CASSLGRFGEQYF. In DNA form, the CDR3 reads TGTGCCAGCAGCTTGGGGAGGTTTGGCGAGCAGTACTTC.

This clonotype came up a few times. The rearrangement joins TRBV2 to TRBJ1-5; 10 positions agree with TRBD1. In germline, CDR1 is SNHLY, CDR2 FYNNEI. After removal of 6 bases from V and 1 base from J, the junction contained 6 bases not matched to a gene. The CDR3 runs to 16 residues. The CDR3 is CASSPGDRGSNQPQHF. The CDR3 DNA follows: TGTGCCAGCAGCCCCGGGGACAGGGGAAGCAATCAGCCCCAGCATTTT.

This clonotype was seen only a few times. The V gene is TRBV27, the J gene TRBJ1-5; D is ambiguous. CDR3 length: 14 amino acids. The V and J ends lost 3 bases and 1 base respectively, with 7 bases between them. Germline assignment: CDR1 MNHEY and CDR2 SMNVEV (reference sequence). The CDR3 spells CASSLQASNQPQHF. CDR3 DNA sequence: TGTGCCAGCAGTTTGCAGGCAAGCAATCAGCCCCAGCATTTT.

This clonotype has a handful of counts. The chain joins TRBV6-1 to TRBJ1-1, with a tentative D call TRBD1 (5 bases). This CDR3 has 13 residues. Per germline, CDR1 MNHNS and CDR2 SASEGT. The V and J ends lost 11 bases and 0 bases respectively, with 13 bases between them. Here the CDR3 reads CAGGRSLNTEAFF. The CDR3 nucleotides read TGTGCCGGGGGAAGGTCTCTGAACACTGAAGCTTTCTTT.

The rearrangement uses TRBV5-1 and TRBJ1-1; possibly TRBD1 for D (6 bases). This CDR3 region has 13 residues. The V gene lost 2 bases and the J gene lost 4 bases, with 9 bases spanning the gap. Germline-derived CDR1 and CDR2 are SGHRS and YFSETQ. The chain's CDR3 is CASSFGQFTEAFF. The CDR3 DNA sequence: TGCGCCAGCAGCTTTGGACAGTTCACTGAAGCTTTCTTT.

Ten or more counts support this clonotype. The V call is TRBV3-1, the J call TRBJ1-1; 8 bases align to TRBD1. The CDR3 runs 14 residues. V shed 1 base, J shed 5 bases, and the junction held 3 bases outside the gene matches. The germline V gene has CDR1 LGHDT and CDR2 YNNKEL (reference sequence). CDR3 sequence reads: CASSQGQGRTEAFF. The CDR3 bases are TGTGCCAGCAGCCAAGGACAGGGGAGGACTGAAGCTTTCTTT.

Here the CDR3 DNA reads TGTGCCAGCAGCCGACAGGGGGCGGTGGATGGCTACACCTTC. This translates into CASSRQGAVDGYTF. V gene TRBV7-9 combines with J gene TRBJ1-2; TRBD1 matches 10 bases. Trimming took 5 bases from V and 6 from J; bases not matched to a gene: 6. The CDR3 has 14 amino acids. Germline assignment: CDR1 SEHNR and CDR2 FQNEAQ (reference sequence).

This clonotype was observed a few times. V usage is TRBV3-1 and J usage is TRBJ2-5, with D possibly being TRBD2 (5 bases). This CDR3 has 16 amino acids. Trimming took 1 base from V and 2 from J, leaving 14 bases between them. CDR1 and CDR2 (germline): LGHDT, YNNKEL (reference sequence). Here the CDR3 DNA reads TGTGCCAGCAGCCAAGTGGGCCGCCCGGGGCAAGAGACCCAGTACTTC. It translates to CASSQVGRPGQETQYF.

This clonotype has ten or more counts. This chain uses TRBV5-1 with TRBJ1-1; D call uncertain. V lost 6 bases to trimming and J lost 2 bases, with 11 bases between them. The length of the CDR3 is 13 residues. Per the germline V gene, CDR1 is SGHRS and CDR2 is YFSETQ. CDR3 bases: TGCGCCAGCAAGGAAAACGGCAACACTGAAGCTTTCTTT. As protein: CASKENGNTEAFF.

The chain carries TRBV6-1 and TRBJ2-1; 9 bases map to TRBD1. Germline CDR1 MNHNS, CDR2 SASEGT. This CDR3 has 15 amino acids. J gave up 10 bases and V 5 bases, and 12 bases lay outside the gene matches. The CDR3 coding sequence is TGTGCCAGCAGTCCCCCGGGACAGGGCGTAGGAGAGCAGTTCTTC. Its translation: CASSPPGQGVGEQFF.

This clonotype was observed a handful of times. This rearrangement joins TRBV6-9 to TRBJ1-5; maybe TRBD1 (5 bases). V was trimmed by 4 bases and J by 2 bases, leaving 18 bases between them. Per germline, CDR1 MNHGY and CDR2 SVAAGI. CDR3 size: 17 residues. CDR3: CASSSTPGRWGNQPQHF. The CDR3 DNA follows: TGTGCCAGCAGTTCCACCCCGGGACGCTGGGGCAATCAGCCCCAGCATTTT.

CDR3 in DNA: TGTGCCAGCAGCTTGCGAACACGGGGCTTCAATCAGCCCCAGCATTTT. Protein: CASSLRTRGFNQPQHF. V is TRBV7-9 and J is TRBJ1-5, with a weak D call TRBD1 (5 bases). The V gene lost 3 bases and the J gene lost 3 bases, with 15 bases spanning the gap. Germline assignment: CDR1 SEHNR and CDR2 FQNEAQ (reference sequence). CDR3 size: 16 residues.

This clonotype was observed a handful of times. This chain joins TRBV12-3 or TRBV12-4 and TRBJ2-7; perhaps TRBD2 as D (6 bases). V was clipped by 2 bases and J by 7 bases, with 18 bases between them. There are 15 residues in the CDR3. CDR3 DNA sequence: TGTGCCAGCAGTTTACGGGGGTCTCCGTTTAGGGAGCAGTACTTC. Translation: CASSLRGSPFREQYF.

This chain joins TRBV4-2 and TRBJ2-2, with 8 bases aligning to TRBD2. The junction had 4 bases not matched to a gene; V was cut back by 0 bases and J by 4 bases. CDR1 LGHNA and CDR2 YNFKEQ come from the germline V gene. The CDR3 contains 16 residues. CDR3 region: CASSQDPGRGTGELFF. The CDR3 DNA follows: TGTGCCAGCAGCCAAGATCCCGGGAGGGGCACCGGGGAGCTGTTTTTT.

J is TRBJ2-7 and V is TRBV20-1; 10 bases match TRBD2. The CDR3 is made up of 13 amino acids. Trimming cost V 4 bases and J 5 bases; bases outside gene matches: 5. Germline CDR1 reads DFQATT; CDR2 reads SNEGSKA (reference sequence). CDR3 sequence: CSAIPGTSDEQYF. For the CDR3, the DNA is TGCAGTGCTATTCCCGGGACTAGCGACGAGCAGTACTTC.

CDR3 sequence reads: CASSYTNGVANEKLFF. CDR3 nucleotide sequence: TGTGCCAGCAGTTACACAAATGGGGTCGCTAATGAAAAACTGTTTTTT. The V call is TRBV6-5, the J call TRBJ1-4, with D unclear. The CDR3 totals 16 residues. The ends were cut back, 2 bases at V and 3 bases at J, with 13 bases in the middle. Germline V gene lookup returns CDR1 MNHEY and CDR2 SVGAGI.